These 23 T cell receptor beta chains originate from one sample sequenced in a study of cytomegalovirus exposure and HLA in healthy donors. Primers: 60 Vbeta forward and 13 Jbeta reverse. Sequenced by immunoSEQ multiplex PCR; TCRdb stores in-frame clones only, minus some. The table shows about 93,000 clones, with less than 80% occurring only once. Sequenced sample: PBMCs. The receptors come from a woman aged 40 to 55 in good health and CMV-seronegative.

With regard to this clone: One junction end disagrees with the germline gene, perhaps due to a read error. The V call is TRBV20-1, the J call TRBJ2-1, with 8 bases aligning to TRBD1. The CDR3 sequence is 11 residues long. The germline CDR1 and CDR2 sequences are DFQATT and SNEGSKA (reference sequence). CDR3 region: CSASYQPGGIF. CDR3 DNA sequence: TGCAGTGCTAGTTATCAGCCAGGGGGCATCTTC.

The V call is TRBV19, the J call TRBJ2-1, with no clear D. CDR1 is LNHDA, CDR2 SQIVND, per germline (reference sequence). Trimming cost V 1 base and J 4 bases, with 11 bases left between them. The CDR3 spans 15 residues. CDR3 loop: CASSIAPSVYNEQFF. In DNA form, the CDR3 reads TGTGCCAGTAGTATAGCTCCTTCCGTTTACAATGAGCAGTTCTTC.

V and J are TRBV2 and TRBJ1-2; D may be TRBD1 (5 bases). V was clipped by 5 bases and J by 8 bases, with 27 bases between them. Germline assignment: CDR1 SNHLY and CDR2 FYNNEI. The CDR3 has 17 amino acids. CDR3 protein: CASSLSGGNQGGGGYTF. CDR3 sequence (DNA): TGTGCCAGCAGTCTCTCCGGCGGGAATCAGGGAGGTGGCGGCTACACCTTC.

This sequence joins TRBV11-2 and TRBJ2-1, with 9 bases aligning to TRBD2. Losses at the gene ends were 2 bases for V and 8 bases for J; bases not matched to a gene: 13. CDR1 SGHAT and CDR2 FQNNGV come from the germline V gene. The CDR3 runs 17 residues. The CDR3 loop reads CASSLRETGGRGDEQFF. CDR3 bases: TGTGCCAGCAGCTTAAGGGAAACAGGCGGGAGGGGCGATGAGCAGTTCTTC.

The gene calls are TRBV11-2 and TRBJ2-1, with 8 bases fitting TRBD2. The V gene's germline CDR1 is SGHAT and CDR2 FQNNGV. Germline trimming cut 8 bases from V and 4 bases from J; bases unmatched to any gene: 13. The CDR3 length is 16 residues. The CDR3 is CASGGGSLAVYNEQFF. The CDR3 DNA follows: TGTGCCAGCGGGGGGGGGTCACTAGCGGTTTACAATGAGCAGTTCTTC.

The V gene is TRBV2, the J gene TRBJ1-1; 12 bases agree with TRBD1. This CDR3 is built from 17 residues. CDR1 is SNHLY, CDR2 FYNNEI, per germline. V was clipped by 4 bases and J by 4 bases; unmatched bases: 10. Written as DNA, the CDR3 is TGTGCCAGCAGTGGGGAGGGACAGGGGGCGCGGGGCACTGAAGCTTTCTTT. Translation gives CASSGEGQGARGTEAFF.

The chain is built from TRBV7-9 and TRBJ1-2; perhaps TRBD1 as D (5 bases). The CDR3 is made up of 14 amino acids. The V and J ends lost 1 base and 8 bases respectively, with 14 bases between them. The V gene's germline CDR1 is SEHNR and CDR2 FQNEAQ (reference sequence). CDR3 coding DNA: TGTGCCAGCAGCTTAGACATTGGGGCTTCGGGCTACACCTTC. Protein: CASSLDIGASGYTF.

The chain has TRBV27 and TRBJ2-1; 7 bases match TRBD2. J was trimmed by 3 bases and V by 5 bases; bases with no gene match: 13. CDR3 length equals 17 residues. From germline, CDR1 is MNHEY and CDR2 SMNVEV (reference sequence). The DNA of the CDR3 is TGTGCCAGCAGTCTCACAGCAGCGGGAAGAGTCTACAATGAGCAGTTCTTC. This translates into CASSLTAAGRVYNEQFF.

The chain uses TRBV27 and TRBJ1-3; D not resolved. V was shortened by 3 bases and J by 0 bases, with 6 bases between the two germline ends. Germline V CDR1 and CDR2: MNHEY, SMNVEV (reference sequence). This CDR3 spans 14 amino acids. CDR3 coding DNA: TGTGCCAGCAGTTTTTCGTACTCTGGAAACACCATATATTTT. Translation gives CASSFSYSGNTIYF.

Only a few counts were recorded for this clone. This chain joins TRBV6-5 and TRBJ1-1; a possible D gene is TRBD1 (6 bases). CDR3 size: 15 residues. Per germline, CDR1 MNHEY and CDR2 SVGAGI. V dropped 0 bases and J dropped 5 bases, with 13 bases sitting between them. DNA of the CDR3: TGTGCCAGCAGTTACTCTCACAGGGCTGTGACTGAAGCTTTCTTT. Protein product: CASSYSHRAVTEAFF.

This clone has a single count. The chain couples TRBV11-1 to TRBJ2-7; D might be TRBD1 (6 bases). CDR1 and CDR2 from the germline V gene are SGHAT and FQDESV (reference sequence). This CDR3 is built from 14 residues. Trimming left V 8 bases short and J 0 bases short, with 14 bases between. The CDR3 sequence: CASGGRPSSYEQYF. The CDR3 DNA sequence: TGTGCCAGCGGGGGCAGACCGAGCTCCTACGAGCAGTACTTC.

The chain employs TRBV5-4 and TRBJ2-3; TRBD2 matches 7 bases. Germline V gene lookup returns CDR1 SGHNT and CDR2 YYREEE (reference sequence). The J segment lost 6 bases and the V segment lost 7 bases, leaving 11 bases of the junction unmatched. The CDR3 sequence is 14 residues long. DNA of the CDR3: TGTGCCAGCGGGAGACTAGCCCCCGGGGATACGCAGTATTTT. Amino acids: CASGRLAPGDTQYF.

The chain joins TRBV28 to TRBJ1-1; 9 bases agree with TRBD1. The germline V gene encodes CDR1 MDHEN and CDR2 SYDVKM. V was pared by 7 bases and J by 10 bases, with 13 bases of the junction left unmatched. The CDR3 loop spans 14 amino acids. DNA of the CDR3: TGTGCCAGCACCCCCCTGGGACAGGGTGAGGGAGCTTTCTTT. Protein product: CASTPLGQGEGAFF.

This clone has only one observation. The CDR3, as DNA: TGCGCCAGCAGCCAAGATCCGAGGAGCTATGGCTACACCTTC. Translated: CASSQDPRSYGYTF. This chain connects TRBV4-1 to TRBJ1-2; D remains unclear. V shed 0 bases and J shed 4 bases, with 9 bases lying between them. Germline V CDR1 and CDR2: MGHRA, YSYEKL. This CDR3 is 14 amino acids long.

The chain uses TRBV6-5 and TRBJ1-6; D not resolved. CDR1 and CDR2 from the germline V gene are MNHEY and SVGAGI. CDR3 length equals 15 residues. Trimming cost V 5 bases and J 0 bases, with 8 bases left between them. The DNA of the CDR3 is TGTGCCAGCAGTCCCGGTAGCTCCTATAATTCACCCCTCCACTTT. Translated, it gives CASSPGSSYNSPLHF.

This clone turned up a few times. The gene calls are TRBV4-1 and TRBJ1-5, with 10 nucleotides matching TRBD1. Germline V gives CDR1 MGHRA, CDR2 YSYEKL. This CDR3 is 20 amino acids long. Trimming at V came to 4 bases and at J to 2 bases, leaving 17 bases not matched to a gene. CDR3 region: CASSLPSPGTGVRGNQPQHF. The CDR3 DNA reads TGCGCCAGCAGCCTACCTTCCCCCGGGACAGGGGTTAGGGGCAATCAGCCCCAGCATTTT.

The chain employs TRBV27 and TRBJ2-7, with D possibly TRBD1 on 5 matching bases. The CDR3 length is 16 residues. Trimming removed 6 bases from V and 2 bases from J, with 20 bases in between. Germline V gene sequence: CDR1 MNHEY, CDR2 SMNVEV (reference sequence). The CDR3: CASSPSVGAETYEQYF. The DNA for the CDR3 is TGTGCCAGCAGCCCGTCGGTTGGGGCAGAGACCTACGAGCAGTACTTC.

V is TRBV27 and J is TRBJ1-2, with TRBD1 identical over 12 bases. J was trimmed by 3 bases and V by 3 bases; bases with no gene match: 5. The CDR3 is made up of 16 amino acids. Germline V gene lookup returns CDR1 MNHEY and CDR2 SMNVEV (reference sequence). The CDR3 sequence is CASSFSGTGGDYGYTF. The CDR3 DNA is TGTGCCAGCAGTTTCTCCGGGACAGGGGGCGACTATGGCTACACCTTC.

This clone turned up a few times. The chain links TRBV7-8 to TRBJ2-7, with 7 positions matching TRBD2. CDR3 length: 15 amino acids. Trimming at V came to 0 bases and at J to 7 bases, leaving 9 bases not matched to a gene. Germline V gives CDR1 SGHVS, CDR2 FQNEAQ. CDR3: CASSLAGGQGGEQYF. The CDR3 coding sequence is TGTGCCAGCAGCTTAGCAGGAGGGCAGGGAGGGGAGCAGTACTTC.

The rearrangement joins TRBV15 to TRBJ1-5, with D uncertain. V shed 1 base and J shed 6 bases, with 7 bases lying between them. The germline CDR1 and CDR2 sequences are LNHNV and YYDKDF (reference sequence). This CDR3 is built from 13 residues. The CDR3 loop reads CATSRGGSQPQHF. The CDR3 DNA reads TGTGCCACCAGCAGAGGCGGGAGTCAGCCCCAGCATTTT.

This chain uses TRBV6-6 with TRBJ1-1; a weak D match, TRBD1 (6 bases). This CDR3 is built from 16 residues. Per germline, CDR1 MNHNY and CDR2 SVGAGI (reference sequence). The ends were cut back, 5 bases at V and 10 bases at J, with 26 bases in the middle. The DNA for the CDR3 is TGTGCCAGCAGTCCCTCCGAGACAGGAATCGACTATCGAGCTTTCTTT. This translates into CASSPSETGIDYRAFF.

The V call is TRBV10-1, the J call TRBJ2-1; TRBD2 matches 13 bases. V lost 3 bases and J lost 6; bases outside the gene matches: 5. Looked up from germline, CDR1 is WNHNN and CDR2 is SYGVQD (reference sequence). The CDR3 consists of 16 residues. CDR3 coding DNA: TGCGCCAGCAGTGACTCGACTAGCGGGAGGCCCAATGAGCAGTTCTTC. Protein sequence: CASSDSTSGRPNEQFF.

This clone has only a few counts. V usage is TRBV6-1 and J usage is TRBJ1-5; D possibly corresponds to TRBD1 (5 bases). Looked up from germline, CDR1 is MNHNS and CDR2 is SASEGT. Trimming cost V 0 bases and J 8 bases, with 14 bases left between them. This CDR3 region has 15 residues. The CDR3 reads CASSEASRVSEPQHF. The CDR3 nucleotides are TGTGCCAGCAGTGAAGCCAGCAGGGTCAGTGAGCCCCAGCATTTT.